One T cell receptor beta chain is described in this entry. Which antigen it targets is not known. No much larger clone is present one base from it, and per-base qualities are unavailable. The data originate from a study of cytomegalovirus exposure and HLA in healthy donors (dated by TCRdb to 2017 to 2019). With regard to the full study: An earlier analysis of 587 of the donors reported around 280 Gb of sequence data and about 120 million unique TCR beta sequences obtained from about 179 million T cells. Donor age, sex, ethnicity and CMV serostatus were collected together with the repertoire data. The study aimed to test whether cataloging public T cell receptors could reveal signatures of past pathogen exposure. All discovery cohort repertoires had been generated on a single sequencing platform. A few DR-DQ haplotypes were treated as single units for association and clustering because of strong linkage in the cohort. Among 398 genotyped donors of the cohort, an average of about 240,000 unique TCR beta nucleotide sequences was sequenced per donor, of which about 19% were non-productive. A later genetic analysis used genome-wide SNP genotypes for about 60% of the roughly 700 donors, treating that subset as a discovery cohort. The study combined high-throughput TCR immunosequencing, statistical association of individual TCRs with disease status, and machine learning to predict cytomegalovirus infection status. The T cell repertoires of 666 subjects were profiled by immunosequencing and related to cytomegalovirus serostatus. About 300 gigabases of sequencing data and approximately 92 million unique TCR sequences made up an early release that covered around 640 HLA-typed donors. The number of donors typed differed by locus, with roughly 629-640 for A, B, C, DRB1 and DQB1, roughly 520 for DQA1, nearly 610 for DPA1, and approximately 470 for DPB1. Of the 300 to 500 genotyped donors, over 80% were placed in the genetic ancestry cluster associated with self-reported Caucasian donors. A later analysis re-analyzed previously published TCR beta repertoires from 550 to 700 donors and added high-resolution HLA genotyping to study TCR occurrence patterns. Class I and class II HLA loci were covered by the typing at four-digit resolution. In the later analysis, no new phenotypic data were used to find candidate immune exposures; instead, reliance was placed on TCR beta sequences and their occurrence across donors. To decide whether each TCR beta V gene segment behaved as functional or pseudogenic, an earlier analysis of fewer than 750 of the donors relied on high-throughput TCR beta sequencing. Along with the approximately 650-subject first cohort, a separate validation cohort of over a hundred different subjects was used.

The library was produced with the immunoSEQ multiplex PCR assay. For the multiplex PCR, a mixture combining 60 forward primers for TCR Vbeta segments and 13 reverse primers for TCR Jbeta segments was used. The CDR3 region of rearranged TCR beta genes was amplified from genomic DNA by a multiplex PCR assay. On the Illumina HiSeq System, the amplified TCR beta libraries were sequenced as 87-base-pair reads. The original pipeline was this. A later analysis tallied 75 million to 95 million unique TCR beta chains across the 666 repertoires, and approximately 12 million of those chains were shared by two or more donors. Raw reads were error-corrected and collapsed into unique sequences by a nearest-neighbor algorithm in which closely related sequences were merged to remove PCR and sequencing errors. Alignment of CDR3 sequences to IMGT reference sequences was used to assign V, D and J gene segments. For a sequence to be retained, at least a six-nucleotide match to both a V gene segment and a J gene segment was required. A rearrangement counted as productive if the CDR3 had no stop codons and remained in frame with V and J, and every other rearrangement counted as non-productive. Following IMGT convention, CDR3 was defined as the stretch from the second conserved V-encoded cysteine to the conserved J-encoded phenylalanine. The earlier analysis of about 620 of the donors excluded sequences that lacked an unambiguous match to a single V gene segment. In an earlier analysis of 587 of the donors, a V segment was called functional when productive rearrangements were above 56.7%, and segregating when the standard deviation between donors exceeded 5%. A statistical classification framework was developed to diagnose cytomegalovirus status using the catalog of TCR beta chain sequences. In a later analysis, V and J genes were assigned by comparing TCR nucleotide sequences against IMGT/GENE-DB human TR gene sequences. Using the TCRdist pipeline, a later analysis assigned CDR3 sequences along with most-parsimonious VDJ recombination scenarios. A later analysis defined each TCR beta chain by its CDR3 amino acid sequence plus V-gene family, and excluded reads lacking a unique V-gene family. In a later analysis, 450 to 600 highly shared, low-generation-probability nucleotide sequences were removed to address suspected cross-contamination and a sequencing artifact. In a later analysis, a clonal expansion index for each public chain was calculated from normalized within-repertoire ranks of inferred template counts. In a later analysis, generation probabilities were computed with a VDJ recombination model fitted to out-of-frame rearrangements, and the resulting probabilities were checked against IGoR. In a later analysis, TCR-TCR, TCR-HLA and TCR-CMV co-occurrence was scored with hypergeometric tests, and a repertoire-size bias correction was applied to TCR pairs. A later analysis estimated false discovery rates by permuting HLA or CMV assignments 20 times. In a later analysis, co-occurring TCRs were grouped with DBSCAN, and TCRdist sequence similarity was added when clustering was performed within HLA-allele-positive subsets. Co-occurrence clustering excluded repertoires with fewer than 30,000 or more than 120,000 public chains, plus five with anomalous nucleotide sharing. TCRdb provides this immuneACCESS table in a form limited to in-frame rearrangements. Some clones are lacking; in checked studies, under half of them reflect an unresolved V gene, and why the rest are absent is not known. V, J and clone size derive from that table, while D and trimming were established from the DNA sequence. Recorded for this sample are under 200,000 clones; around 82% of them occurred a single time. The ten largest clones add up to around 2.4% of the sample.

The cohort comprised more than 550 healthy bone marrow donors. At the time of sampling, every cohort member was nominally healthy, though immune exposures that went unrecorded were likely present. The donor was CMV seronegative and was included in the group of 352 seronegative cohort members. A peripheral blood sample was provided by each donor, and peripheral blood mononuclear cells were used for TCR beta sequencing. The Qiagen DNeasy Blood Extraction Kit was used to extract genomic DNA from the blood cell samples. V loses 3 bases, J loses 0 bases, and the germline ends lie 8 bases apart. CDR1 is given as LNHDA and CDR2 as SQIVND, both from the germline V gene (reference sequence). CDR3 length: 14 amino acids, cysteine to phenylalanine. The only DNA kept is the CDR3, 42 bases in frame from the first base. The full study reports these points: Several of the top co-occurrence clusters appeared to be linked to parvovirus B19, influenza, CMV and Epstein-Barr virus, according to a later analysis. The earlier analysis of some 540 of the donors excluded some 16 rarely observed V segments, including chromosome 9 orphons, because counts were too low. According to a later analysis, TCR association rates differed among HLA loci, with DRB1 alleles showing the most associated TCRs and HLA-C alleles showing the fewest. In both the original and validation cohorts, the classifier was reported to diagnose cytomegalovirus status with high specificity and sensitivity. When HLA alleles, especially DR and DQ, strongly co-occurred, attributing TCR associations to individual alleles was difficult. Broadly in line with IMGT annotations, most TCR beta V segments showed up in productive rearrangements about 87% or about 30% of the time in an earlier analysis of several hundred of the donors. The presence/absence analyses assumed that sequencing depth was roughly uniform across donors, and that assumption may not be true. Most CMV-associated TCR beta chains appeared to be HLA-restricted in a later analysis, and the HLA associations seemed to be driven largely by CMV exposure. Because HLA typing was unavailable for some donors at each locus, only the typed subset was used in association tests. Specific HLA alleles were associated with 15,000 to 20,000 TCR beta sequences at a false discovery rate of 0.05 in a later analysis. Compared with equally common non-associated chains, HLA-associated TCR beta chains in a later analysis were more clonally expanded and had lower generation probabilities. Only TCR beta chains were sequenced in this cohort, and the absence of alpha or paired-chain data limited detectable features. A total of 150 to 200 TCR beta chains were listed by the study as associated with cytomegalovirus. A further reported finding was that TCR beta sequences accurately predicted the HLA-A and HLA-B alleles for most subjects in the first cohort. The sequencing pipeline was judged likely to have produced a cluster of highly shared sequence variants as a technical artifact. Correlated functional status among segregating V segments might reflect linkage disequilibrium, but an unknown experimental factor could not be ruled out. The authors suggested that the approach could potentially be generalized to other disease states and immunological phenotypes. Some IMGT-functional V segments, including TRBV6-2 and TRBV6-3, could not be told apart with the 87-base-pair reads, so those segments were excluded. Immune exposure information for the cohort was limited to CMV serostatus. According to a later genetic analysis, donors in an Asian-associated ancestry cluster had fewer N-insertions in productive TCRs than the approximately 700-donor mean. V-gene and J-gene trimming of TCR beta chains was associated with a missense DCLRE1C variant in a later genetic analysis, and the association was replicated in an independent cohort. Most TCR sequences were observed very rarely across donors, whereas some public TCRs were present in many individuals. In vitro tests confirmed that a few of the cytomegalovirus-associated TCR beta chains recognize cytomegalovirus antigens.

This sequence originates from a man between 60 and 70 years old in good health and CMV-seronegative. The chain uses TRBV19 and TRBJ1-1; TRBD1 is a possible D gene, resting on 6 matching bases. Material: PBMCs. The nucleotide sequence reads as follows: TGTGCCAGTAGTATCGGGACACTGAACACTGAAGCTTTCTTT. The translation is CASSIGTLNTEAFF.